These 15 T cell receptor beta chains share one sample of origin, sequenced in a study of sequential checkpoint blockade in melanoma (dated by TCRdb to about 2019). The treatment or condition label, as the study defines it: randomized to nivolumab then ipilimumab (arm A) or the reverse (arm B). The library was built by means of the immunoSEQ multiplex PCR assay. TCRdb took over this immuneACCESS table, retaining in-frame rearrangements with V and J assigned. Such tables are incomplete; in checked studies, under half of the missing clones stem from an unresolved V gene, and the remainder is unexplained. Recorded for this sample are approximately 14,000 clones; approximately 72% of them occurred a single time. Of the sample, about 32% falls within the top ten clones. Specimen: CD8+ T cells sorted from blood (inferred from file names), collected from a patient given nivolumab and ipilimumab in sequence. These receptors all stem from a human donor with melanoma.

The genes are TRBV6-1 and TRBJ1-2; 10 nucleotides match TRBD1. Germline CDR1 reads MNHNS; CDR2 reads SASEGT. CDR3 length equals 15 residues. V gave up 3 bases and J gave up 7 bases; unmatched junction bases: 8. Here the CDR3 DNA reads TGTGCCAGCAGTGAGCAGACAGGGGGCGCGAGTGGCTACACCTTC. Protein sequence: CASSEQTGGASGYTF.

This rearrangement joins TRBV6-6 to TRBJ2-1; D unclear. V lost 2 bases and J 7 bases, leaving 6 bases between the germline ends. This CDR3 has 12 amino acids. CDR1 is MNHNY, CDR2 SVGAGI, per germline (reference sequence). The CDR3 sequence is CASSYGLNEQFF. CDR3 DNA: TGTGCCAGCAGTTACGGGCTAAATGAGCAGTTCTTC.

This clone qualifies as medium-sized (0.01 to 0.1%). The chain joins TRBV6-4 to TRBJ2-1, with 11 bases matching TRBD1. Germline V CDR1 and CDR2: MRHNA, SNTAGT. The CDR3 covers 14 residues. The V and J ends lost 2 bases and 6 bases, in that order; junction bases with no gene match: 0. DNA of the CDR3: TGTGCCAGCAGTGACGGGACAGGGGGCAATGAGCAGTTCTTC. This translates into CASSDGTGGNEQFF.

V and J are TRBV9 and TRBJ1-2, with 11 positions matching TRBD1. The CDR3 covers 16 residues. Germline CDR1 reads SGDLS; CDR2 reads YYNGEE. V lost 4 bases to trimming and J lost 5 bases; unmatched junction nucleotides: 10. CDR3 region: CASSPRTGGAGYGYTF. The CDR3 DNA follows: TGTGCCAGCAGCCCCCGGACAGGGGGCGCAGGATATGGCTACACCTTC.

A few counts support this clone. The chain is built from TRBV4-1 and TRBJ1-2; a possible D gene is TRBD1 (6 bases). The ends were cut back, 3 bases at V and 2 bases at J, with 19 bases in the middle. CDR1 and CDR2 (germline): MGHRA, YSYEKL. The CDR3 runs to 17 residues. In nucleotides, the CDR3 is TGCGCCAGCAGCCACTCCAACTTCGGGGGGCGCAACTATGGCTACACCTTC. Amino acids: CASSHSNFGGRNYGYTF.

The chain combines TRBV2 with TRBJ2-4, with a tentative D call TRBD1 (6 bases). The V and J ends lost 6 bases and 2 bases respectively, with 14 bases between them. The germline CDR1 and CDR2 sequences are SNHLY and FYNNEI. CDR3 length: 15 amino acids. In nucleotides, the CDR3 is TGTGCCAGCAGGTCGGACAGCGGAACCAAAAACATTCAGTACTTC. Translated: CASRSDSGTKNIQYF.

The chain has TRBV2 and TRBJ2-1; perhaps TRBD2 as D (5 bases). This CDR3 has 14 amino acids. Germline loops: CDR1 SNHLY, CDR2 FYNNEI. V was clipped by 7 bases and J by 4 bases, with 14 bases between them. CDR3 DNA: TGTGCCAGCACCCCTGGACGGGAATACAATGAGCAGTTCTTC. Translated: CASTPGREYNEQFF.

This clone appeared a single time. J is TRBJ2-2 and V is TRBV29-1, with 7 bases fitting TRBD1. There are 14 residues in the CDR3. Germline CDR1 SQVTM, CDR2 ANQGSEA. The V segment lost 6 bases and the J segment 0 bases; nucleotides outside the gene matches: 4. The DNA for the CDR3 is TGCAGCGTCGCCCAGGGGGCGAACACCGGGGAGCTGTTTTTT. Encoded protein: CSVAQGANTGELFF.

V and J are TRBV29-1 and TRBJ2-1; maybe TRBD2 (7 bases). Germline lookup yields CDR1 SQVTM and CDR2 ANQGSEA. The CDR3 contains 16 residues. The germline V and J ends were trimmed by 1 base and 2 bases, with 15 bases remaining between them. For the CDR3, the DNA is TGCAGCGTTGAAGGGGGGCGGGAGCTTACCTACAATGAGCAGTTCTTC. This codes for CSVEGGRELTYNEQFF.

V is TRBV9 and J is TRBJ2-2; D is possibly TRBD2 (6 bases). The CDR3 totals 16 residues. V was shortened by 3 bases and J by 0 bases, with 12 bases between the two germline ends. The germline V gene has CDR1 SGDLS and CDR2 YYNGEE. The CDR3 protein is CASSAWAGPNTGELFF. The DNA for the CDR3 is TGTGCCAGCAGCGCCTGGGCGGGGCCGAACACCGGGGAGCTGTTTTTT.

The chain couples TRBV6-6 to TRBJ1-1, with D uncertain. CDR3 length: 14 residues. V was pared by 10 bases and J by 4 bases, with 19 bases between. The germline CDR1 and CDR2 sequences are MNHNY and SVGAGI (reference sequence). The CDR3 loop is CATLLYSLSTEAFF. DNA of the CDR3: TGTGCCACCCTCCTTTACAGCTTAAGCACTGAAGCTTTCTTT.

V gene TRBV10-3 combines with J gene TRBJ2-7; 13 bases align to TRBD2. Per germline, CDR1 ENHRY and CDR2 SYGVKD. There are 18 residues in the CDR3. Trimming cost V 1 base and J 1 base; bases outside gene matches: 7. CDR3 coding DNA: TGTGCCATCAGTGAGTTTACTAGCGGGAGGGCCGGGTCCTACGAGCAGTACTTC. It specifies CAISEFTSGRAGSYEQYF.

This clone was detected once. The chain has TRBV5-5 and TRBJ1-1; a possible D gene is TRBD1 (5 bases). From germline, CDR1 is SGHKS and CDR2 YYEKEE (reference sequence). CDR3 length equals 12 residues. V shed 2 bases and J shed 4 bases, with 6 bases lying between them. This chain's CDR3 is CASSFRVTEAFF. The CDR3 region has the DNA TGTGCCAGCAGCTTCAGGGTCACTGAAGCTTTCTTT.

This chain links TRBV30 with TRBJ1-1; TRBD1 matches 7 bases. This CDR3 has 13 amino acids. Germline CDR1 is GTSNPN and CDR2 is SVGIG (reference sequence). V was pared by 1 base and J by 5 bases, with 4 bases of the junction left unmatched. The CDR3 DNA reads TGTGCCTGGAGTGACAGGGGTTGGACTGAAGCTTTCTTT. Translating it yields CAWSDRGWTEAFF.

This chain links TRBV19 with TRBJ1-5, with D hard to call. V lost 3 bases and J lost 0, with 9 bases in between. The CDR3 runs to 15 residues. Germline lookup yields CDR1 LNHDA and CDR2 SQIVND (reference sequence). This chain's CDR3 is CASSMLGNSNQPQHF. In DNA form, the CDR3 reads TGTGCCAGTAGTATGCTAGGAAATAGCAATCAGCCCCAGCATTTT.